A single sample is the source of the 7 T cell receptor beta chains below, sequenced in a study of human T cells and chemical hapten exposure. Noted time point: patch test 1, 2 weeks after DPC sensitization. Treatment reported: therapeutic diphenylcyclopropenone sensitization with weekly scalp DPC. TCRdb called the RACE reads again in MiXCR, with one record for every CDR3 protein. Of around 380,000 distinct CDR3 sequences in the sample, approximately 5.1% were seen once. Sequencing was performed on whole blood, taken in connection with sensitization to the hapten diphenylcyclopropenone (DPC). The receptors here all came from a woman aged 45-59 years with alopecia areata. Some clones in this sample may be carry-over from other donors' samples.

This chain links TRBV29-1 with TRBJ2-1; a weak D match, TRBD1 (5 bases). V lost 7 bases to trimming and J lost 0 bases, with 13 bases between them. This CDR3 has 14 amino acids. Germline CDR1 reads SQVTM; CDR2 reads ANQGSEA. Written as DNA, the CDR3 is TGCAGCGCGGAAGGGGAAAGCTCCTACAATGAGCAGTTCTTC. The encoded protein is CSAEGESSYNEQFF.

This sequence joins TRBV18 and TRBJ2-7; 7 bases are shared with TRBD1. Germline values: CDR1 KGHSH, CDR2 LQKENI. Trimming took 1 base from V and 4 from J; bases not matched to a gene: 4. CDR3 size: 14 residues. This chain's CDR3 is CASSPRTGEYEQYF. The CDR3, as DNA: TGTGCCAGCTCACCACGAACAGGGGAGTACGAGCAGTACTTC.

In this sample, this clonotype turned up many times. The chain links TRBV12-3 or TRBV12-4 to TRBJ2-3; D not resolved. The CDR3 has 11 amino acids. The V and J ends lost 7 bases and 6 bases respectively, with 8 bases between them. The CDR3 sequence is CASTSSDTQYF. CDR3 nucleotides: TGTGCCAGCACCTCCTCCGATACGCAGTATTTT.

The chain carries TRBV20-1 and TRBJ1-2; 9 positions match TRBD1. The CDR3 totals 13 residues. After removal of 6 bases from V and 7 bases from J, the junction contained 9 bases not matched to a gene. Per the germline V gene, CDR1 is DFQATT and CDR2 is SNEGSKA (reference sequence). The CDR3 nucleotides are TGCAGTGCCCCCCGGACAGGGGTGTTTGGCTACACCTTC. Protein: CSAPRTGVFGYTF.

This clonotype was picked up a small number of times. V gene TRBV20-1 combines with J gene TRBJ2-1; possibly TRBD1 for D (6 bases). The germline gives CDR1 DFQATT, CDR2 SNEGSKA (reference sequence). This CDR3 spans 16 amino acids. V was pared by 8 bases and J by 2 bases, with 22 bases between. This chain's CDR3 is CSPSDRDTVPYNEQFF. DNA for the CDR3: TGCAGTCCATCCGACCGGGACACCGTCCCCTACAATGAGCAGTTCTTC.

This clonotype came up a few times. The genes are TRBV9 and TRBJ2-7, with D possibly TRBD1 on 6 matching bases. V was trimmed by 4 bases and J by 2 bases, leaving 16 bases between them. The germline gives CDR1 SGDLS, CDR2 YYNGEE. This CDR3 has 15 amino acids. CDR3 sequence: CASSSGTSFTYEQYF. The CDR3 DNA reads TGTGCCAGCAGCTCCGGGACATCCTTCACCTACGAGCAGTACTTC.

This clonotype has only a few counts. This sequence joins TRBV7-9 and TRBJ2-7; 10 nucleotides line up with TRBD1. Trimming took 5 bases from V and 6 from J; bases not matched to a gene: 7. Germline V gives CDR1 SEHNR, CDR2 FQNEAQ (reference sequence). CDR3 length: 14 amino acids. The CDR3 protein is CASSTGTGEAEQYF. For the CDR3, the DNA is TGTGCCAGCAGCACGGGGACAGGGGAGGCCGAGCAGTACTTC.